Given below is one T cell receptor beta chain in context. Its antigen is not known. This table comes from immunoSEQ multiplex PCR, and its TCRdb copy is limited to in-frame clones, with some not included. The data hold 170,000 or so clones, with roughly four fifths observed a single time. This record belongs to a study of cytomegalovirus exposure and HLA in healthy donors. Study findings and constraints: A few CMV-associated chains proved CMV antigen-specific in vitro.

Germline assignment: CDR1 MNHNY and CDR2 SVGAGI (reference sequence). The CDR3 consists of 15 residues. The J segment lost 2 bases and the V segment lost 8 bases, leaving 7 bases of the junction unmatched. This chain joins TRBV6-6 and TRBJ1-3, with 9 bases matching TRBD1. The receptor was derived from a young woman in good health and CMV-seropositive. The material sequenced was PBMCs. This chain's CDR3 is CASRDREGAGNTIYF. The CDR3 DNA reads TGTGCCAGCCGGGACAGGGAAGGAGCTGGAAACACCATATATTTT.